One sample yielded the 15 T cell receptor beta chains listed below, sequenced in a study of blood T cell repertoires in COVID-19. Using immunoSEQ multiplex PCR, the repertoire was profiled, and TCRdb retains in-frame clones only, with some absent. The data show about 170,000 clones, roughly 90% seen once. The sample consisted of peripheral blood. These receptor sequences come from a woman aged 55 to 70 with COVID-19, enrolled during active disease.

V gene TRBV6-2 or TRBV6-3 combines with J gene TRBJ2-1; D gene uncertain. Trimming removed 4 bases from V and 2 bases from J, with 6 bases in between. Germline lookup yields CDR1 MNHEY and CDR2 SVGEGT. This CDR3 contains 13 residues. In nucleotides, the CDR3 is TGTGCCAGCAGTTCACAAGCCTACAATGAGCAGTTCTTC. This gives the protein CASSSQAYNEQFF.

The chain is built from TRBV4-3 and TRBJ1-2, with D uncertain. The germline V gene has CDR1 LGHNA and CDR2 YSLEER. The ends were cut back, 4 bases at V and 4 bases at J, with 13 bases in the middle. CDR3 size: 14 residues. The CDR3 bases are TGCGCCAGCAGCCGAACAGTAAATTCCTATGGCTACACCTTC. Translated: CASSRTVNSYGYTF.

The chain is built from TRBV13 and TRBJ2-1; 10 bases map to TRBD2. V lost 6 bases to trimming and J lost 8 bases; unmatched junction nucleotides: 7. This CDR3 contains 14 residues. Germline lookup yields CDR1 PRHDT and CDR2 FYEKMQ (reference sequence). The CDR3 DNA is TGTGCCAGCAGGGTCACTAGCGGGAAGGATGAGCAGTTCTTC. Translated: CASRVTSGKDEQFF.

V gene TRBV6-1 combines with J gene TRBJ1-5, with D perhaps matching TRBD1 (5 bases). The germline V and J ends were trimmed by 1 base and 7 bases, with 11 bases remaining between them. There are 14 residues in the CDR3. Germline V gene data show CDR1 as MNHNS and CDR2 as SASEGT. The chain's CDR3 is CASSEGMGGQPQHF. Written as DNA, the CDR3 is TGTGCCAGCAGTGAAGGTATGGGGGGACAGCCCCAGCATTTT.

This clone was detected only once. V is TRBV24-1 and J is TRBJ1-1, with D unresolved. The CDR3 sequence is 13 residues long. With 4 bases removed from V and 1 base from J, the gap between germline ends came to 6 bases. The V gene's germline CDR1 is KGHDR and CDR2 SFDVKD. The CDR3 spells CATSEAWNTEAFF. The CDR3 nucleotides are TGTGCCACCAGTGAGGCCTGGAACACTGAAGCTTTCTTT.

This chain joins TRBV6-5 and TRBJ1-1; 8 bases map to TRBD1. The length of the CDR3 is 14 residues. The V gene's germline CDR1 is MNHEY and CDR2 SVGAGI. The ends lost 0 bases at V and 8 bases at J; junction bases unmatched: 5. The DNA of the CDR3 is TGTGCCAGCAGTTACTCCCGAGGACAGGGAGAAGCTTTCTTT. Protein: CASSYSRGQGEAFF.

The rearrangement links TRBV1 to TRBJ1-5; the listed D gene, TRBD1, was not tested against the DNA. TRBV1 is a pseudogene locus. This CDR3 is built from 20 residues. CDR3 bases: TGCACCAGCAGCCCGAGACCGGGACAGGCGACGATTTATAGCAATCAGCCCCAGCATTTT. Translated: CTSSPRPGQATIYSNQPQHF.

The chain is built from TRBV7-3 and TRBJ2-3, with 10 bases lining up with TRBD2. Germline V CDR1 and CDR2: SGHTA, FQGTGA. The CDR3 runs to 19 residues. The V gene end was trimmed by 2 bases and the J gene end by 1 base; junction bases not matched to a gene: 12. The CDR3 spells CASSLRAVAGGSGTDTQYF. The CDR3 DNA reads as TGTGCCAGCAGCTTACGAGCGGTAGCGGGAGGAAGTGGCACAGATACGCAGTATTTT.

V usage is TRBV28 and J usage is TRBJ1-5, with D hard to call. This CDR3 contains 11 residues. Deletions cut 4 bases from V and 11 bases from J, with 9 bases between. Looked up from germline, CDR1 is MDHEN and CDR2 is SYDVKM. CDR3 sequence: CASSSLVAQHF. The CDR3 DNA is TGTGCCAGCAGTTCCCTGGTAGCCCAGCATTTT. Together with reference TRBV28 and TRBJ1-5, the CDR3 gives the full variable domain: DVKVTQSSRYLVKRTGEKVFLECVQDMDHENMFWYRQDPGLGLRLIYFSYDVKMKEKGDIPEGYSVSREKKERFSLILESASTNQTSMYLCASSSLVAQHFGDGTRLSIL.

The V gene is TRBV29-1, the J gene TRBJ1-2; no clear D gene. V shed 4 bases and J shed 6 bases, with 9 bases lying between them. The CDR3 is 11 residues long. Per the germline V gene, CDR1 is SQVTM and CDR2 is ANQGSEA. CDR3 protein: CSVGWQDGYTF. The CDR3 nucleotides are TGCAGCGTTGGGTGGCAGGATGGCTACACCTTC.

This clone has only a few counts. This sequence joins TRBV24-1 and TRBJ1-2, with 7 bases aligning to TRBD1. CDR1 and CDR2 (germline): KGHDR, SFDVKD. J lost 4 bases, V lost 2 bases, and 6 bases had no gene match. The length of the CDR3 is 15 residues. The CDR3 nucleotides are TGTGCCACCAGTGATTCGACAGGGCGCGGCTATGGCTACACCTTC. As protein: CATSDSTGRGYGYTF.

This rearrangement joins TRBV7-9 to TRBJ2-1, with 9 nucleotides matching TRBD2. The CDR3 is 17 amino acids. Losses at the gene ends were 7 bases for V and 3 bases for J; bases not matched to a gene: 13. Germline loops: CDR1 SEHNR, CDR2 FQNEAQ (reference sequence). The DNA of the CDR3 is TGTGCCAGCAACCCCTACCTACTGACTAGCGGCTACAATGAGCAGTTCTTC. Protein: CASNPYLLTSGYNEQFF.

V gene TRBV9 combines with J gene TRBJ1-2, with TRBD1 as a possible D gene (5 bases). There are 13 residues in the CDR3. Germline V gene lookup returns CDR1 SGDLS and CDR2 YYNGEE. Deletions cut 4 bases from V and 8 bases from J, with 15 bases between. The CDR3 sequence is CASSPTGRGGYTF. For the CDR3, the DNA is TGTGCCAGCAGCCCAACCGGAAGGGGAGGCTACACCTTC.

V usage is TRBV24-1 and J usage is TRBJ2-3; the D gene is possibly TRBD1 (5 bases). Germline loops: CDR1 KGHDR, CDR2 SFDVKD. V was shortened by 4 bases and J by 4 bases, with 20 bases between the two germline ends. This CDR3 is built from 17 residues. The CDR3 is CATSDIPGLLPADTQYF. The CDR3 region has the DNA TGTGCCACCAGTGACATTCCAGGGTTACTCCCCGCAGATACGCAGTATTTT.

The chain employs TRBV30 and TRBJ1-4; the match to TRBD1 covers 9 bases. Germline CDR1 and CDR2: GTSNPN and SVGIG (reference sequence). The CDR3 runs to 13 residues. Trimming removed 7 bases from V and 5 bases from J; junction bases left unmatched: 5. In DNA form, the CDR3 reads TGTGCCTCCCCCGGACAGGGGAATGAAAAACTGTTTTTT. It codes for CASPGQGNEKLFF.